This TCR beta chain was observed in a study of shared clonotypes between healthy human individuals. Study conclusions and caveats: Genetic and exposure-history diversity was limited by the few donors.

Note on this clone: Its cognate antigen is unknown.

Bulk PBMC genomic DNA spanned ten immunoSEQ deep plates. TCRdb's table, derived via immunoSEQ multiplex PCR, lists solely in-frame clones and lacks some. The table records under 600,000 clones, around 78% of them present only once. Germline CDR1 reads SGHNT; CDR2 reads YENEEA. This CDR3 has 13 amino acids. V lost 1 base and J 2 bases, leaving 6 bases between the germline ends. Sequenced sample: PBMCs. The chain employs TRBV11-3 and TRBJ2-7, with D hard to call. The clonotype comes from a woman aged 40 to 50 in good health. Some clones in this sample may be carry-over from other donors' samples. The CDR3 bases are TGTGCCAGCAGCTTAGGGGAAGCCTACGAGCAGTACTTC. As protein: CASSLGEAYEQYF. Full variable domain (rest looked up from reference TRBV11-3 and TRBJ2-7): EAGVVQSPRYKIIEKKQPVAFWCNPISGHNTLYWYLQNLGQGPELLIRYENEEAVDDSQLPKDRFSAERLKGVDSTLKIQPAELGDSAVYLCASSLGEAYEQYFGPGTRLTVT.